This T cell receptor beta chain was observed in a study of blood T cells in healthy people across ages (dated by TCRdb to the mid-2010s). About the investigation overall: In model experiments, template switching captured about one uniquely barcoded TCR beta cDNA molecule for every two T cells. Age-related changes in TCR beta repertoire diversity were measured in the study by deep sequencing normalized with unique cDNA molecular identifiers. Donors were grouped into four age groups: young (average roughly 17 years), middle-aged (39), aged (about 59) and long-lived (about 89). To avoid experimental bias, donors of different ages were distributed randomly across sequencing lanes. Two additional independent replicas of 1 million unique cDNA reads from the same blood draw were analyzed for two donors (one aged 18 to 30 and one aged 80 or older). What the research found in general, with its limitations: Estimates of total diversity from one million sequenced T cells were regarded as lower bounds and underestimates. Observed TCR beta diversity per million T cells fell roughly linearly with age, and a significant reduction was already apparent by age around 40. Observed TCR beta diversity correlated strongly with the percentage of naive T cells measured by flow cytometry. Because the CMV infection status of the donors was unknown, age-related changes in expanded clonotypes may potentially have been confounded. Conclusive comparison of naive and antigen-experienced compartments was prevented by the profiling of bulk unsorted PBMCs. The long-lived group showed more naive CD4+ T cells, fewer expanded clones and increased TCR diversity than the aged group, suggesting age selection.

CDR1 and CDR2 (SGHTA, FQGNSA) derive from the germline V gene. From the cysteine up to the phenylalanine, the CDR3 has a length of 13 residues. Only the CDR3 DNA is retained, 39 bases long and in frame from the first base. Trimming costs V 5 bases and J 3 bases, and their ends lie 8 bases apart. Systemically healthy Caucasian individuals from Russia, 35 to 50 in total and aged roughly 6 to 100 years, were included as donors. About 9.6 milliliters of peripheral blood were collected from each donor into EDTA-treated Vacutainer tubes. Ficoll-Paque density-gradient centrifugation was used to isolate PBMCs, with at least 6.5 million per sample. Trizol reagent was used to extract total RNA from PBMCs, with at least 6 micrograms per sample. For every donor, an aliquot of PBMCs went through flow cytometry to measure the percentages of naive CD45RAhigh/CD27high T cells. This clonotype appeared a single time. Which antigen it targets is not known. One base away there is no much larger clone; base qualities are not given. Resting on one read, the evidence is weak.

Preparation of the library involved 5' RACE. Sequencing instrument: Illumina HiSeq 2500. A second PCR of about 7 to 12 cycles was performed with a sample-barcoded 5' primer and a J-beta primer mix. Each TCR beta cDNA molecule received a unique molecular identifier from a template-switch 5' adaptor carrying 12 random nucleotides. Each sample yielded at least 3 million CDR3-containing paired-end reads. The Mint cDNA synthesis kit, primed by a TRBC-specific oligonucleotide, was used to synthesize first-strand cDNA from all RNA. Following uracil-DNA glycosylase treatment, a first 18-cycle PCR with universal primers M1SS and BC2_uni_R was performed on all cDNA. Processing in the source paper ran as follows. Each sample was normalized by randomly selecting 1 million high-quality reads, each carrying a distinct molecular identifier. Reads sharing molecular identifiers were discarded rather than binned into consensus sequences. MiTCR, set to a Q25 quality threshold and the strictest error-elimination algorithm, was used for CDR3 identification, clonotype clustering and error correction. A nonparametric unseen species model with Euler transformation was used to estimate a lower bound on total TCR beta diversity. In TCRdb, the public reads were trimmed at Q25 with fastp and aligned with MiXCR, with productive beta chains retained. A single entry per CDR3 protein holds the most common genes and DNA from its merged rows. In this record, the V and J calls reflect TCRdb's handling and not the investigators' own analysis. Here the sample has roughly 1.7 million distinct CDR3 sequences; about 35% occur a single time. The top ten clonotypes cover approximately 10% of the sample.

The material sequenced was blood. The rearrangement joined TRBV7-2 to TRBJ2-1; a weak D assignment points to TRBD1 (5 bases agree). This sequence originates from a woman aged 25 to 45 in good health. The CDR3 reads as follows: CASSDRNYNEQFF. The nucleotide sequence reads as follows: TGTGCCAGCAGCGACAGAAACTACAATGAGCAGTTCTTC.